The rows below give T cell receptor beta chains drawn from one sample of a study of OX40 agonist ivuxolimab in advanced cancers. Profiling relied on immunoSEQ multiplex PCR, and the TCRdb table lists in-frame clones only, not all of them. The sample has fewer than 35,000 clones, approximately 85% seen once. This sample comprised CD4+ or CD8+ T cells sorted from blood, obtained in a trial of the OX40 agonist ivuxolimab. Receptors originate from an adult with an advanced solid tumor such as melanoma, head and neck, liver or kidney cancer. CDR3s include the opening cysteine and the closing phenylalanine or tryptophan. D genes are given only for firm matches. The size entry is marked missing in some rows and otherwise reads once, few, many or a size class.

j_gene	d_gene	v_gene	abundance	CDR3nt	CDR3aa
TRBJ2-7	TRBD1	TRBV9	.	TGTGCCAGCAGCGTAGCGGGACAGGGGTATAACGAGCAGTACTTC	CASSVAGQGYNEQYF
TRBJ2-2	.	TRBV7-9	.	TGTGCCAGCAGCACGACAGTGTTGAACAGAGCCACCGGGGAGCTGTTTTTT	CASSTTVLNRATGELFF
TRBJ2-3	.	TRBV2	.	TGTGCCAGCACGATGGGGGATACGCAGTATTTT	CASTMGDTQYF
TRBJ1-2	TRBD1	TRBV6-5	.	TGTGCCAGCAGTTACGGACAGGGACCCTATGGCTACACCTTC	CASSYGQGPYGYTF
TRBJ1-2	.	TRBV4-3	.	TGCGCCAGCAGCCAAGATAACTGGGATAAGGTTGGCTACACCTTC	CASSQDNWDKVGYTF
TRBJ1-1	.	TRBV7-9	.	TGTGCCAGCAGCTTAGTGGGGTCCACTGAAGCTTTCTTT	CASSLVGSTEAFF
TRBJ1-2	.	TRBV7-2	.	TGTGCCAGCAGCCAAGACCAGGGTAACTATGGCTACACCTTC	CASSQDQGNYGYTF
TRBJ2-3	.	TRBV30	.	TGTGCCTGGGGAGGAGGGGCGCTTAGCACAGATACGCAGTATTTT	CAWGGGALSTDTQYF
TRBJ2-3	.	TRBV5-1	once	TGCGCCAGCAGGGGGGCAGATACGCAGTATTTT	CASRGADTQYF
TRBJ2-1	TRBD1	TRBV9	once	TGTGCCAGCAGCGCCCGGGACAGGGGAATGCACAATGAGCAGTTCTTC	CASSARDRGMHNEQFF
TRBJ2-7	.	TRBV28	.	TGTGCCAGCTCGACGACCGGGGGACAGTACTTC	CASSTTGGQYF
TRBJ2-7	.	TRBV5-1	once	TGCGCCAGCAGCCTGGGAACGGGGTACTACGAGCAGTACTTC	CASSLGTGYYEQYF
TRBJ1-1	.	TRBV28	once	TGTGCCAGCATCCCCGAGTACGTGCCGGGGGCTGAAGCTTTCTTT	CASIPEYVPGAEAFF
TRBJ2-5	.	TRBV28	.	TGTGCCAGCAGTTTGGGCCCGGCTGTACAAGAGGCCCAGTACTTC	CASSLGPAVQEAQYF
TRBJ2-1	TRBD1	TRBV30	.	TGTGCCTGGGGGACAGGGGGCGCTGGCAATGAGCAGTTCTTC	CAWGTGGAGNEQFF
TRBJ2-2	.	TRBV13	.	TGTGCCAGCAGCTTCAGGAACACCGGGGAGCTGTTTTTT	CASSFRNTGELFF
TRBJ2-2	.	TRBV13	.	TGTGCCAGCAGCTTAGGCGCGGGTACCGGGGAGCTGTTTTTT	CASSLGAGTGELFF
TRBJ2-3	TRBD2	TRBV6-5	.	TGTGCCAGCAGACTAGCGGGGGACAGCACAGATACGCAGTATTTT	CASRLAGDSTDTQYF
TRBJ2-3	.	TRBV7-9	.	TGTGCCGGAAGGGGTGTTGATACGCAGTATTTT	CAGRGVDTQYF
TRBJ1-2	TRBD1	TRBV30	.	TGTGCCTGGGGGGACAGGGAAGGCTACACCTTC	CAWGDREGYTF
TRBJ2-7	.	TRBV6-1	.	TGTGCCAGCAATCGGACGCCCTACGAGCAGTACTTC	CASNRTPYEQYF
TRBJ2-7	TRBD1	TRBV6-5	.	TGTGCCAGCAGCCTACGGGACAGGGTGAACGAGCAGTACTTC	CASSLRDRVNEQYF
TRBJ2-7	TRBD2	TRBV18	.	TGTGCCAGCTCCGCGGGGCGGGGGGCCTACGAGCAGTACTTC	CASSAGRGAYEQYF
TRBJ1-2	TRBD1	TRBV29-1	.	TGCAGCGTAAATTCAGGGGGCGGGTACTATGGCTACACCTTC	CSVNSGGGYYGYTF
TRBJ1-6	.	TRBV5-4	few	TGTGCCAGCAGCTTGGACCCAGGTTCACCCCTCCACTTT	CASSLDPGSPLHF
TRBJ2-5	.	TRBV5-1	.	TGCGCCAGCAGCTTGGAACGGGACCTCCAAGAGACCCAGTACTTC	CASSLERDLQETQYF
TRBJ1-2	.	TRBV7-3	few	TGTGCCAGCAGCTTAACCTCGGGGAACTATGGCTACACCTTC	CASSLTSGNYGYTF
TRBJ2-5	.	TRBV5-1	.	TGCGCCAGCAGCCTGACAGTGGGGGAAGAGACCCAGTACTTC	CASSLTVGEETQYF
TRBJ1-2	.	TRBV28	.	TGTGCCAGCAGTTTTGGGATCCTTGGAAGGTATGGCTACACCTTC	CASSFGILGRYGYTF
TRBJ1-4	.	TRBV9	.	TGTGCCAGCAGCGGATCAGGGTATCCTAATGAAAAACTGTTTTTT	CASSGSGYPNEKLFF
TRBJ2-3	TRBD2	TRBV7-7	once	TGTGCTAGCAGCTTAGAACTAGCGGGGGCGGGCACAGATACGCAGTATTTT	CASSLELAGAGTDTQYF
TRBJ2-2	.	TRBV7-6	.	TGTGCCAGCAGCCTGGGGCCCCGGGGCACCGGGGAGCTGTTTTTT	CASSLGPRGTGELFF
TRBJ2-7	.	TRBV5-1	.	TGCGCCAGCAGACAGGCCTACGAGCAGTACTTC	CASRQAYEQYF
TRBJ2-2	.	TRBV5-4	.	TGTGCCAGCAGCTTGGTGGGCCTACGCTCGCACACCGGGGAGCTGTTTTTT	CASSLVGLRSHTGELFF
TRBJ2-3	TRBD2	TRBV25-1	.	TGTGCCAGCAGTGTCTCTGTAGGGGGACTAGATCCAGATACGCAGTATTTT	CASSVSVGGLDPDTQYF
TRBJ2-7	.	TRBV9	.	TGTGCCAGCAGCGTAGGCGGACCCCCCTACGAGCAGTACTTC	CASSVGGPPYEQYF
TRBJ2-7	.	TRBV6-4	.	TGTGCCAGCATTCGATTCTACGAGCAGTACTTC	CASIRFYEQYF
TRBJ2-3	TRBD1	TRBV6-5	once	TGTGCCAGCAGAGCAGGACAGGGTGACACAGATACGCAGTATTTT	CASRAGQGDTDTQYF
TRBJ1-5	.	TRBV27	.	TGTGCCAGTGGTTCGGCTGGGGGCAATCAGCCCCAGCATTTT	CASGSAGGNQPQHF
TRBJ2-7	TRBD1	TRBV10-1	.	TGCGCCAGCAGTGAAGAGACAGGGTTTTCCGAGCAGTACTTC	CASSEETGFSEQYF
TRBJ2-1	TRBD2	TRBV4-1	.	TGCGCCAGCAGCCAAGATGAGACTAGCGGGGGGGCCAATGAGCAGTTCTTC	CASSQDETSGGANEQFF
TRBJ1-2	.	TRBV2	.	TGTGCCATCCAGAGGAGCTCGGGGCCCCATGGCTACACCTTC	CAIQRSSGPHGYTF
TRBJ1-1	.	TRBV6-1	.	TGTGCCAGCAGTGACTCCTGGAACACTGAAGCTTTCTTT	CASSDSWNTEAFF
TRBJ2-7	TRBD2	TRBV9	.	TGTGCCAGCAGCGCCACTAGCGGGGGGGCCTACGAGCAGTACTTC	CASSATSGGAYEQYF
TRBJ1-1	TRBD1	TRBV19	.	TGTGCCAGTAGTCCGGGACAGGCGAACACTGAAGCTTTCTTT	CASSPGQANTEAFF
TRBJ1-6	.	TRBV10-2	few	TGCGCCAGCAGTGAGAGGCAGGGAGTAGATTCACCCCTCCACTTT	CASSERQGVDSPLHF
TRBJ1-5	.	TRBV30	.	TGTGCCTGGAGTATCGGGACGGTTAGCAATCAGCCCCAGCATTTT	CAWSIGTVSNQPQHF
TRBJ2-3	TRBD2	TRBV4-3	.	TGCGCCAGCAGCCTAGGTCCACCGGGGGGGCCCGGGGATACGCAGTATTTT	CASSLGPPGGPGDTQYF
TRBJ1-1	.	TRBV11-3	.	TGTGCCAGCAGCTTAGGCCTGACTGAAGCTTTCTTT	CASSLGLTEAFF
TRBJ2-7	TRBD1	TRBV5-1	once	TGCGCCAGCAGCCCCAGCCGGGACAGAAGCTCCTACGAGCAGTACTTC	CASSPSRDRSSYEQYF
TRBJ1-1	.	TRBV28	.	TGTGCCCTCCGGGACACGAACACTGAAGCTTTCTTT	CALRDTNTEAFF
TRBJ2-7	TRBD2	TRBV9	.	TGTGCCAGCAGCCCCTTTAGGGAGGGAGAGCAGTACTTC	CASSPFREGEQYF
TRBJ2-7	.	TRBV4-3	.	TGCGCCAGCAGCTTGCATTCCACCTACGAGCAGTACTTC	CASSLHSTYEQYF
TRBJ1-5	.	TRBV9	.	TGTGCCAGCAGCGTAGACGGATCGTATCAGCCCCAGCATTTT	CASSVDGSYQPQHF